Sequencing of this T cell receptor (beta chain) was carried out in a study of blood T cell repertoires in COVID-19. Overall study context: T cells, B-cell-depleted T cells, or PBMCs provided the cDNA or gDNA that served as material.

The CDR3 is 15 amino acids. CDR1 LGHNA and CDR2 YSLEER come from the germline V gene. V was pared by 4 bases and J by 2 bases, with 11 bases between. In the source study's methods: Counts of nucleated cells, estimated from reference gene primer amplification, were obtained. Sequencing was performed with immunoSEQ multiplex PCR; in TCRdb, only in-frame clones are kept and a portion is missing. The V and J calls and clone size were taken over from that table, and D and trimming were inferred from the DNA. Among about 300,000 clones, roughly 86% were seen once, and the ten largest hold roughly 1.6%. Specimen: peripheral blood. The chain couples TRBV4-3 to TRBJ1-4; no reliable D call. The sequence was obtained from a woman aged 45-59 years with acute or convalescent COVID-19. This CDR3 reads CASSRTDKTNEKLFF. The CDR3 nucleotides read TGCGCCAGCAGCCGCACAGACAAGACTAATGAAAAACTGTTTTTT.